This T cell receptor (beta chain) was captured in a study of cytomegalovirus exposure and HLA in healthy donors. The wider study: The 90 to 150 validation repertoires, a later analysis reported, used the same platform as the roughly 660 repertoires from the first cohort.

There are 14 residues in the CDR3. CDR1 is MNHEY and CDR2 is SVGAGI in the germline V gene. With 4 bases clipped from V and 1 base from J, the junction kept 1 base outside the gene matches. TCRdb keeps only in-frame clones here, not all; method: immunoSEQ multiplex PCR. The table lists some 170,000 clones, approximately 84% of them singletons. Study-wide results and limits: The study labeled under 200 TCR beta chains cytomegalovirus-associated. High sensitivity and specificity were reportedly achieved when the classifier diagnosed cytomegalovirus status.

Details on this clone: The antigen remains unidentified.

Sequenced input: PBMCs. This clonotype originated in a man aged 25-45 years in good health and CMV-seropositive. The chain is built from TRBV6-5 and TRBJ2-7; 10 nucleotides match TRBD1. The CDR3, as DNA: TGTGCCAGCAGTTCGGACAGGGGGTCCTACGAGCAGTACTTC. Residues: CASSSDRGSYEQYF.